This T cell receptor (beta chain) derives from a study of blood T cells in healthy people across ages. General study points: Greater diversity and more naive CD4+ cells were seen in long-lived donors than in aged donors. Unsorted PBMCs prevented conclusive naive versus antigen-experienced comparison.

Then a second PCR, running about 7 to 11 cycles, was carried out with a sample-barcoded 5' primer and a J-beta primer mix. Each cDNA molecule was tagged by a template-switch adaptor that had 12 random nucleotides. TCRdb analysed the 5' RACE reads with MiXCR anew, one entry per CDR3 protein. Among 600,000 or so distinct CDR3 sequences listed, more than 45% were seen once. CDR1 and CDR2 (germline): MRHNA, SNTAGT. This CDR3 spans 15 amino acids. The germline V and J ends were trimmed by 3 bases and 4 bases, with 14 bases remaining between them. Remarks on this clonotype: No antigen is known for it.

Donors were healthy Caucasian individuals from Russia aged roughly 6 to 90. Material for sequencing was blood. This sequence originates from a man older than 75 in good health. The V call is TRBV6-4, the J call TRBJ2-3; D possibly corresponds to TRBD2 (6 bases). CDR3 DNA sequence: TGTGCCAGCAGTGAATCAGGCACGGGGGCAGATACGCAGTATTTT. This sequence encodes CASSESGTGADTQYF.